Listed below are T cell receptor beta chains from one sample, sequenced in a study of blood T cells in healthy people across ages. TCRdb passed the 5' RACE reads through MiXCR, listing each CDR3 protein once. The sample records some 800,000 distinct CDR3 sequences, around 43% being singletons. The sample consisted of blood. These receptors came from a man aged 55-75 years in good health. Both conserved end residues are part of each CDR3. The order of the fields is clone size, CDR3 length, J gene, D gene, V gene, CDR3 protein, CDR3 DNA. D genes are given only for firm matches. A clone size is listed for some rows: how often the clone was seen (once, few, many), or a class if it is expanded.

>NA|14|TRBJ1-6|NA|TRBV7-2
CASSLKHPKATLHF
TGTGCCAGCAGCTTAAAACACCCGAAGGCCACCCTCCACTTT
>few|18|TRBJ2-1|TRBD1|TRBV3-1
CASSQEGQGATSHNEQFF
TGTGCCAGCAGCCAAGAGGGACAGGGGGCGACAAGTCACAATGAGCAGTTCTTC
>few|17|TRBJ2-7|TRBD2|TRBV6-1
CASTAGLAGGSSYEQYF
TGTGCCAGCACCGCCGGACTAGCGGGGGGCAGCTCCTACGAGCAGTACTTC
>many|14|TRBJ1-1|TRBD1|TRBV5-1
CASSPGQGWTEAFF
TGCGCCAGCAGCCCTGGACAGGGGTGGACTGAAGCTTTCTTT
>NA|17|TRBJ1-2|TRBD1|TRBV7-2
CASSPGGTGGNGYGYTF
TGTGCCAGCAGCCCGGGAGGGACAGGGGGCAACGGCTATGGCTACACCTTC
>NA|17|TRBJ1-1|TRBD1|TRBV4-1
CASSQEGLGQGSTEAFF
TGCGCCAGCAGCCAAGAAGGTTTGGGACAGGGTAGCACTGAAGCTTTCTTT
>NA|16|TRBJ1-1|TRBD1|TRBV7-3
CASSLRDRAIGTEAFF
TGTGCCAGCAGCTTAAGGGACAGGGCTATTGGGACTGAAGCTTTCTTT
>few|16|TRBJ2-1|TRBD2|TRBV6-2/TRBV6-3
CASSYSKLAGHNEQFF
TGTGCCAGCAGTTACTCGAAACTAGCGGGCCACAATGAGCAGTTCTTC
>NA|18|TRBJ2-5|TRBD2|TRBV6-1
CASSPQWTSGGIQETQYF
TGTGCCAGCAGTCCCCAATGGACTAGCGGGGGGATCCAAGAGACCCAGTACTTC
>once|17|TRBJ2-1|TRBD2|TRBV4-1
CASSQLVTGLAYNEQFF
TGCGCCAGCAGCCAGTTGGTCACGGGACTAGCCTACAATGAGCAGTTCTTC
>NA|16|TRBJ1-4|NA|TRBV14
CASSPTGGSLNEKLFF
TGTGCCAGCAGCCCCACCGGGGGCAGCCTTAATGAAAAACTGTTTTTT
>NA|14|TRBJ2-5|NA|TRBV4-2
CASSFDPKYNEQYF
TGTGCCAGCAGTTTTGACCCAAAATACAATGAGCAGTACTTC
>few|13|TRBJ1-2|NA|TRBV27
CASSFSSGAGYTF
TGTGCCAGCAGTTTCTCGTCAGGGGCCGGCTACACCTTC
>few|15|TRBJ1-2|NA|TRBV6-2/TRBV6-3
CASSYTQTRSDGYTF
TGTGCCAGCAGTTACACACAGACAAGATCGGATGGCTACACCTTC
>NA|15|TRBJ2-1|NA|TRBV27
CASSLRLGTSDEQFF
TGTGCCAGCAGTTTAAGGCTAGGCACGAGCGATGAGCAGTTCTTC
>few|14|TRBJ1-2|TRBD1|TRBV27
CASSMIDRGDGYTF
TGTGCCAGCAGTATGATTGACAGGGGAGACGGCTACACCTTC
>NA|16|TRBJ1-4|NA|TRBV5-5
CASSFGDTRPSEKLFF
TGTGCCAGCAGCTTCGGAGACACCCGTCCTAGTGAAAAACTGTTTTTT
>NA|13|TRBJ1-2|NA|TRBV27
CASSLQGFQGYTF
TGTGCCAGCAGTTTACAAGGGTTTCAGGGCTACACCTTC
>NA|17|TRBJ1-2|NA|TRBV5-1
CASSLDDSQRGGYGYTF
TGCGCCAGCAGCTTGGACGACTCACAGAGGGGTGGCTATGGCTACACCTTC
>NA|15|TRBJ2-7|NA|TRBV6-2/TRBV6-3
CASSREGVWTYEQYF
TGTGCCAGCAGCCGAGAGGGGGTATGGACCTACGAGCAGTACTTC
>few|15|TRBJ2-4|NA|TRBV6-2/TRBV6-3
CASRPRVQLKNIQYF
TGTGCCAGCAGGCCGAGGGTCCAGTTAAAAAACATTCAGTACTTC
>few|16|TRBJ2-7|NA|TRBV5-4
CASSLEGGRSYNEQYF
TGTGCCAGCAGCTTGGAAGGGGGGAGGTCCTACAATGAGCAGTACTTC
>NA|13|TRBJ1-1|NA|TRBV20-1
CSAGVDGFTEAFF
TGCAGTGCTGGAGTGGACGGATTCACTGAAGCTTTCTTT
>NA|17|TRBJ2-7|TRBD2|TRBV4-2
CASSQGDSGGTIYEQYF
TGTGCCAGCAGCCAAGGGGATAGCGGGGGGACTATCTACGAGCAGTACTTC
>NA|17|TRBJ2-3|TRBD2|TRBV4-2
CASSQDSLAGVSDTQYF
TGTGCCAGCAGCCAAGATTCCCTAGCGGGGGTATCAGATACGCAGTATTTT
>NA|16|TRBJ2-3|NA|TRBV12-3/TRBV12-4
CASSSPGSTGTDTQYF
TGTGCCAGCAGCTCCCCCGGGAGCACCGGTACAGATACGCAGTATTTT
>NA|14|TRBJ1-6|NA|TRBV6-5
CASSSVQVLSPLHF
TGTGCCAGCAGCTCGGTACAGGTGTTGTCACCCCTCCACTTT
>NA|15|TRBJ2-4|NA|TRBV4-3
CASSQDKLAKNIQYF
TGCGCCAGCAGCCAAGATAAGTTAGCCAAAAACATTCAGTACTTC
>NA|15|TRBJ2-3|NA|TRBV5-1
CASSSGSGQSDTQYF
TGCGCCAGCAGCTCGGGCAGCGGACAGTCAGATACGCAGTATTTT
>NA|14|TRBJ2-7|NA|TRBV1
CTSSQVSGSYEQYF
TGCACCAGCAGCCAAGTTTCGGGAAGCTACGAGCAGTACTTC
>few|15|TRBJ2-7|TRBD1|TRBV20-1
CSARNGGTGLNEQYF
TGCAGTGCTAGAAATGGGGGGACAGGGCTAAACGAGCAGTACTTC
>few|15|TRBJ1-2|NA|TRBV6-5
CASSKKGWRLRGYTF
TGTGCCAGCAGTAAAAAGGGGTGGCGGTTACGTGGCTACACCTTC
>NA|12|TRBJ2-7|NA|TRBV6-5
CASIGRSYEQYF
TGTGCCAGCATCGGCAGATCCTACGAGCAGTACTTC
>NA|14|TRBJ2-5|TRBD2|TRBV6-2/TRBV6-3
CASRPRGGRETQYF
TGTGCCAGCAGACCCCGGGGGGGCCGTGAGACCCAGTACTTC
>NA|15|TRBJ2-1|NA|TRBV11-2
CASSLDARGPGEQFF
TGTGCCAGCAGCTTAGATGCTAGGGGCCCAGGGGAGCAGTTCTTC
>once|12|TRBJ2-1|NA|TRBV28
CASNQAYNEQFF
TGTGCCAGCAATCAGGCTTACAATGAGCAGTTCTTC
>NA|17|TRBJ2-1|TRBD2|TRBV7-9
CASSLVGWGLASNEQFF
TGTGCCAGCAGCTTAGTGGGGTGGGGACTAGCCTCAAATGAGCAGTTCTTC
>NA|12|TRBJ2-7|NA|TRBV6-2/TRBV6-3
CASGDRLYEQYF
TGTGCCAGCGGAGACCGACTCTACGAGCAGTACTTC
>NA|17|TRBJ1-2|TRBD1|TRBV5-1
CASSLTPDRGVGRGYTF
TGCGCCAGCAGCTTAACCCCGGACAGGGGGGTCGGTCGTGGCTACACCTTC
>NA|16|TRBJ2-1|NA|TRBV6-5
CASSYLQSNSYNEQFF
TGTGCCAGCAGTTACCTTCAGAGCAACTCCTACAATGAGCAGTTCTTC
>NA|15|TRBJ2-3|NA|TRBV12-3/TRBV12-4
CASSRQETSTDTQYF
TGTGCCAGCAGTCGCCAGGAAACTAGCACAGATACGCAGTATTTT
>NA|14|TRBJ1-2|TRBD1|TRBV27
CASSARTGGNGYTF
TGTGCCAGCAGCGCCCGAACAGGGGGCAATGGCTACACCTTC
>NA|17|TRBJ1-5|TRBD1|TRBV4-3
CASSQDSGQGMGQPQHF
TGCGCCAGCAGCCAAGATTCGGGACAGGGAATGGGTCAGCCCCAGCATTTT
>NA|12|TRBJ2-5|NA|TRBV29-1
CSSAEGGETQYF
TGCAGCTCCGCCGAGGGCGGGGAGACCCAGTACTTC
>NA|15|TRBJ2-1|NA|TRBV21-1
CASSEADRGKNEQFF
TGTGCCAGCAGCGAAGCGGACAGGGGGAAAAATGAGCAGTTCTTC
>NA|15|TRBJ2-1|TRBD1|TRBV12-3/TRBV12-4
CASSARDRVRNEQFF
TGTGCCAGCAGTGCCCGGGACAGGGTACGCAATGAGCAGTTCTTC
>many|15|TRBJ2-1|NA|TRBV4-3
CASSQDVSSYNEQFF
TGCGCCAGCAGCCAAGACGTCAGCTCCTACAATGAGCAGTTCTTC
>few|16|TRBJ2-7|TRBD1|TRBV5-1
CASSYLVGQGSHEQYF
TGCGCCAGCAGTTACCTCGTGGGACAGGGCTCCCACGAGCAGTACTTC
>NA|17|TRBJ2-5|NA|TRBV5-5
CASSRDLRGRDLPTQYF
TGTGCCAGCAGCCGGGACTTACGGGGGCGAGATCTCCCGACCCAGTACTTC
>NA|18|TRBJ2-1|TRBD1|TRBV12-3/TRBV12-4
CASSFWGRTGGISNEQFF
TGTGCCAGCAGTTTCTGGGGGAGGACAGGGGGGATATCCAATGAGCAGTTCTTC